These T cell receptor beta chains were read from a single sample in a study of shared clonotypes between healthy human individuals. Profiled with immunoSEQ multiplex PCR; TCRdb holds only in-frame clones, not every one. This table has about 680,000 clones, more than 70% appearing once. Specimen: memory CD4+ T cells sorted from blood. These receptors were obtained from a woman in her twenties or thirties in good health. CDR3s include the opening cysteine and the closing phenylalanine or tryptophan. Fields, in order: clone size, J gene, V gene, D gene, CDR3 protein, CDR3 DNA. The D gene is left open where the match is weak. Where a row states a size, it is once, few, many or the class of an expanded clone; other rows omit it.

size: NA; J: TRBJ2-5; V: TRBV19; D: TRBD1; CDR3: CASSKGAGEETQYF; DNA: TGTGCCAGTAGTAAGGGGGCCGGCGAGGAGACCCAGTACTTC
size: NA; J: TRBJ2-5; V: TRBV5-4; D: TRBD1; CDR3: CASSSTGGPETQYF; DNA: TGTGCCAGCAGCTCGACAGGGGGTCCAGAGACCCAGTACTTC
size: NA; J: TRBJ1-2; V: TRBV25-1; D: NA; CDR3: CASSPQGVNYGYTF; DNA: TGTGCCAGCAGTCCCCAGGGAGTCAACTATGGCTACACCTTC
size: few; J: TRBJ2-1; V: TRBV5-1; D: TRBD2; CDR3: CASSREGINEQFF; DNA: TGCGCCAGCAGCCGGGAGGGAATCAATGAGCAGTTCTTC
size: NA; J: TRBJ2-7; V: TRBV7-2; D: NA; CDR3: CASSTTALVPYEQYF; DNA: TGTGCCAGCAGCACCACTGCCCTAGTGCCCTACGAGCAGTACTTC
size: few; J: TRBJ2-7; V: TRBV2; D: TRBD1; CDR3: CASSEDRAPYEQYF; DNA: TGTGCCAGCAGCGAGGACAGGGCGCCCTACGAGCAGTACTTC
size: NA; J: TRBJ2-1; V: TRBV6-1; D: NA; CDR3: CASGLTRQSYNEQFF; DNA: TGTGCCAGCGGACTCACCCGCCAATCCTACAATGAGCAGTTCTTC
size: few; J: TRBJ1-1; V: TRBV19; D: NA; CDR3: CASSIDPGRASEAFF; DNA: TGTGCCAGTAGTATAGATCCCGGCAGGGCGTCTGAAGCTTTCTTT
size: once; J: TRBJ2-7; V: TRBV29-1; D: NA; CDR3: CSVTLGQTSGEQYF; DNA: TGCAGCGTTACACTTGGACAGACCTCCGGCGAGCAGTACTTC
size: NA; J: TRBJ2-3; V: TRBV10-3; D: TRBD1; CDR3: CAISGGDRVSDTQYF; DNA: TGTGCCATCAGTGGGGGGGACAGGGTTTCAGATACGCAGTATTTT
size: few; J: TRBJ1-2; V: TRBV28; D: TRBD1; CDR3: CASSPSMGQGARGYTF; DNA: TGTGCCAGCAGTCCATCCATGGGACAGGGGGCGCGTGGCTACACCTTC
size: NA; J: TRBJ2-7; V: TRBV25-1; D: NA; CDR3: CASSPGGRYEQYF; DNA: TGTGCCAGCAGCCCTGGGGGTCGCTACGAGCAGTACTTC
size: NA; J: TRBJ2-7; V: TRBV11-2; D: NA; CDR3: CASSLDGASGAYEQYF; DNA: TGTGCCAGCAGCTTAGATGGCGCCAGCGGCGCCTACGAGCAGTACTTC
size: NA; J: TRBJ2-3; V: TRBV5-8; D: NA; CDR3: CASSLLIGSGTDTQYF; DNA: TGTGCCAGCAGCTTACTTATAGGGAGTGGAACAGATACGCAGTATTTT
size: NA; J: TRBJ2-7; V: TRBV28; D: TRBD2; CDR3: CASSGLAGVYEQYF; DNA: TGTGCCAGCAGCGGACTAGCGGGAGTCTACGAGCAGTACTTC
size: NA; J: TRBJ1-2; V: TRBV28; D: TRBD1; CDR3: CASSLRDRPGYTF; DNA: TGTGCCAGCAGTTTAAGGGACAGACCTGGCTACACCTTC
size: NA; J: TRBJ2-7; V: TRBV5-6; D: NA; CDR3: CASSLVGQTYEQYF; DNA: TGTGCCAGCAGCTTGGTAGGACAGACCTACGAGCAGTACTTC
size: NA; J: TRBJ2-5; V: TRBV18; D: NA; CDR3: CASSPQPETQYF; DNA: TGTGCCAGCTCGCCCCAGCCGGAGACCCAGTACTTC
size: NA; J: TRBJ2-7; V: TRBV14; D: NA; CDR3: CASSQGGTVGEQYF; DNA: TGTGCCAGCAGCCAAGGTGGTACAGTTGGCGAGCAGTACTTC
size: few; J: TRBJ2-7; V: TRBV19; D: TRBD1; CDR3: CATGTGSYEQYF; DNA: TGTGCCACGGGGACAGGCTCCTACGAGCAGTACTTC
size: few; J: TRBJ2-7; V: TRBV28; D: NA; CDR3: CASSYIGGQYF; DNA: TGTGCCAGCAGTTATATCGGCGGGCAGTACTTC
size: NA; J: TRBJ1-2; V: TRBV2; D: TRBD1; CDR3: CASSGRDRAFGYTF; DNA: TGTGCCAGCAGTGGCCGGGACAGGGCGTTTGGCTACACCTTC
size: NA; J: TRBJ1-1; V: TRBV11-2; D: NA; CDR3: CASSSPGKRGAFF; DNA: TGTGCCAGCAGCTCCCCAGGTAAGAGAGGAGCTTTCTTT
size: NA; J: TRBJ1-1; V: TRBV7-9; D: NA; CDR3: CASTGDGGTAEAFF; DNA: TGTGCCAGCACCGGCGACGGGGGCACGGCTGAAGCTTTCTTT
size: many; J: TRBJ1-1; V: TRBV27; D: TRBD1; CDR3: CASSPRGQGWKAFF; DNA: TGTGCCAGCAGCCCAAGGGGGCAGGGATGGAAAGCTTTCTTT
size: few; J: TRBJ2-5; V: TRBV7-2; D: TRBD2; CDR3: CASSPGGLAGGSGETQYF; DNA: TGTGCCAGCAGCCCAGGGGGCTTAGCGGGAGGCTCGGGGGAGACCCAGTACTTC
size: NA; J: TRBJ2-1; V: TRBV5-1; D: TRBD2; CDR3: CASSLGASGSDEQFF; DNA: TGCGCCAGCAGCTTGGGGGCTAGCGGGAGCGATGAGCAGTTCTTC
size: NA; J: TRBJ2-5; V: TRBV6-1; D: NA; CDR3: CASSEVETQYF; DNA: TGTGCCAGCAGTGAGGTAGAGACCCAGTACTTC
size: once; J: TRBJ2-7; V: TRBV29-1; D: TRBD1; CDR3: CSAGQDTYEQYF; DNA: TGCAGCGCCGGACAGGACACTTACGAGCAGTACTTC
size: few; J: TRBJ2-1; V: TRBV6-1; D: TRBD1; CDR3: CASSGNRGHEQFF; DNA: TGTGCCAGCAGTGGAAACAGGGGCCATGAGCAGTTCTTC
size: NA; J: TRBJ1-3; V: TRBV28; D: NA; CDR3: CASSLLETGNTIYF; DNA: TGTGCCAGCAGTTTATTGGAGACTGGAAACACCATATATTTT
size: once; J: TRBJ1-5; V: TRBV10-3; D: TRBD1; CDR3: CAISEYAGGASQPQHF; DNA: TGTGCCATCAGTGAGTATGCAGGGGGCGCAAGTCAGCCCCAGCATTTT
size: NA; J: TRBJ1-5; V: TRBV2; D: NA; CDR3: CASSPRPTGLLLNQPQHF; DNA: TGTGCCAGCAGTCCACGTCCTACGGGACTCCTCTTAAATCAGCCCCAGCATTTT
size: NA; J: TRBJ2-3; V: TRBV7-2; D: NA; CDR3: CASMAANTDTQYF; DNA: TGTGCTTCAATGGCAGCAAACACAGATACGCAGTATTTT
size: NA; J: TRBJ2-7; V: TRBV27; D: NA; CDR3: CASSPTDRAGQYF; DNA: TGTGCCAGCAGTCCAACCGATCGGGCGGGGCAGTACTTC
size: NA; J: TRBJ2-3; V: TRBV18; D: TRBD2; CDR3: CASSPPTSGTDTQYF; DNA: TGTGCCAGCTCACCACCCACTAGCGGCACAGATACGCAGTATTTT
size: NA; J: TRBJ1-5; V: TRBV28; D: NA; CDR3: CASSDRGFNQPQHF; DNA: TGTGCCAGCAGTGACAGAGGTTTCAATCAGCCCCAGCATTTT
size: once; J: TRBJ2-5; V: TRBV7-6; D: TRBD2; CDR3: CASSRAGGTTQYF; DNA: TGTGCCAGCAGCCGAGCGGGAGGCACGACCCAGTACTTC
size: NA; J: TRBJ2-7; V: TRBV18; D: NA; CDR3: CASSPGELRGGHEQYF; DNA: TGTGCCAGCTCACCTGGTGAGTTGCGGGGAGGCCACGAGCAGTACTTC
size: once; J: TRBJ2-2; V: TRBV5-6; D: NA; CDR3: CASSSLRGELFF; DNA: TGTGCCAGCAGCTCCCTCCGCGGGGAGCTGTTTTTT
size: NA; J: TRBJ2-5; V: TRBV6-6; D: NA; CDR3: CASSTLQFPQETQYF; DNA: TGTGCCAGCAGCACGCTACAGTTCCCCCAAGAGACCCAGTACTTC
size: NA; J: TRBJ1-2; V: TRBV9; D: NA; CDR3: CASSVVTAAEGGYTF; DNA: TGTGCCAGCAGCGTAGTGACGGCGGCAGAAGGGGGCTACACCTTC